This T cell receptor beta chain was obtained from a study of blood T cell repertoires in COVID-19. The wider study: The study drew acute and convalescent COVID-19 samples from the United States, Italy and Spain. PBMCs, B-cell-depleted T cells, or T cells were the source of the cDNA or gDNA that made up the material.

The CDR3 runs 14 residues. CDR1 LNHDA and CDR2 SQIVND come from the germline V gene (reference sequence). V lost 3 bases to trimming and J lost 5 bases, with 8 bases between them. Authors' analysis steps: Researchers report that nucleated cell counts were estimated from reference gene primer amplification. Here immunoSEQ multiplex PCR was the method, and the copy in TCRdb shows in-frame clones only, minus some. For V, J and clone size, that table is used; D and trimming come from the DNA. The sample lists tens of thousands of clones; 70% to 90% were seen once. The chain is built from TRBV19 and TRBJ2-6, with D unresolved. The clonotype originates from an elderly woman with active or convalescent COVID-19. Sample: peripheral blood. CDR3 nucleotides: TGTGCCAGTAGTATCCCGAGTAGGGCCAACGTCCTGACTTTC. Protein: CASSIPSRANVLTF.